The 10 T cell receptor beta chains presented below share a single source sample, sequenced in a study of cytomegalovirus exposure and HLA in healthy donors. The PCR made use of 60 Vbeta and 13 Jbeta primers. Clones were sequenced by immunoSEQ multiplex PCR, and TCRdb holds only the in-frame ones, with some missing. The repertoire holds hundreds of thousands of clones, with 75% to 85% as singletons. Sequenced sample: PBMCs. These receptors were collected from a girl aged 10 to 17 in good health and CMV-seronegative.

The chain has TRBV5-1 and TRBJ1-1, with 8 bases fitting TRBD1. CDR1 is SGHRS and CDR2 is YFSETQ in the germline V gene. The trim removed 5 bases at V and 2 bases at J, leaving 8 bases unmatched. This CDR3 region has 15 residues. The CDR3 nucleotides are TGCGCCAGCAGGCCTTCAGGGGGCCGAAACACTGAAGCTTTCTTT. It is translated as CASRPSGGRNTEAFF.

The chain recombines TRBV7-9 with TRBJ1-1; the D gene is possibly TRBD1 (6 bases). CDR3 size: 16 residues. Germline assignment: CDR1 SEHNR and CDR2 FQNEAQ (reference sequence). With 1 base removed from V and 6 bases from J, the gap between germline ends came to 18 bases. The chain's CDR3 is CASSLVVGGRVAEAFF. The CDR3 bases are TGTGCCAGCAGCTTAGTGGTCGGGGGGCGTGTAGCTGAAGCTTTCTTT.

This clone has just a few counts. The rearrangement joins TRBV6-5 to TRBJ1-1; D might be TRBD1 (5 bases). V shed 0 bases and J shed 6 bases, with 8 bases lying between them. The CDR3 spans 13 residues. In germline, CDR1 is MNHEY, CDR2 SVGAGI. CDR3 protein: CASSYSQGSEAFF. The CDR3 DNA reads as TGTGCCAGCAGTTACTCGCAGGGATCTGAAGCTTTCTTT.

V usage is TRBV4-1 and J usage is TRBJ2-5; maybe TRBD1 (6 bases). V was shortened by 2 bases and J by 2 bases, with 12 bases between the two germline ends. CDR1 and CDR2 (germline): MGHRA, YSYEKL. This CDR3 spans 15 amino acids. The CDR3 coding sequence is TGCGCCAGCAGCCAACGTTGGACAGAACAAGAGACCCAGTACTTC. It codes for CASSQRWTEQETQYF.

This CDR3 reads CASSLVYRAGGTGELFF. The CDR3 DNA follows: TGTGCCAGCAGCTTAGTCTATAGAGCGGGGGGAACCGGGGAGCTGTTTTTT. V is TRBV7-3 and J is TRBJ2-2; 9 bases are a match to TRBD2. Germline V CDR1 and CDR2: SGHTA, FQGTGA. V trimming: 2 bases; J trimming: 5 bases; junction bases outside the gene matches: 9. This CDR3 has 17 residues.

V usage is TRBV1 and J usage is TRBJ2-3; the table's D call, TRBD1, has no DNA check behind it. TRBV1 has pseudogene status. This CDR3 is 18 amino acids long. CDR3 region: CTSSQDGGPRRPRRTQYF. The CDR3 bases are TGCACCAGCAGCCAAGACGGTGGGCCAAGACGGCCACGAAGGACGCAGTATTTT.

The chain couples TRBV7-6 to TRBJ2-3; 8 nucleotides match TRBD1. Germline V gives CDR1 SGHVS, CDR2 FNYEAQ. Losses at the gene ends were 4 bases for V and 0 bases for J; bases not matched to a gene: 12. CDR3 size: 18 residues. CDR3 in amino acids: CASSSSGRRGPSTDTQYF. CDR3 coding DNA: TGTGCCAGCAGCTCGTCGGGTCGCAGGGGGCCGAGCACAGATACGCAGTATTTT.

The CDR3 bases are TGTGCCAGCAGTCGACTAGCGGGGGACTACAATGAGCAGTTCTTC. Translated, it gives CASSRLAGDYNEQFF. The J gene is TRBJ2-1, the V gene TRBV2; 12 bases line up with TRBD2. The CDR3 sequence is 15 residues long. V lost 5 bases to trimming and J lost 3 bases; unmatched junction nucleotides: 2. From germline, CDR1 is SNHLY and CDR2 FYNNEI.

The genes are TRBV6-5 and TRBJ2-7; D ambiguous. Trimming removed 0 bases from V and 0 bases from J, with 9 bases in between. Germline lookup yields CDR1 MNHEY and CDR2 SVGAGI. The CDR3 contains 15 residues. CDR3 sequence reads: CASSYSRVSSYEQYF. CDR3 coding DNA: TGTGCCAGCAGTTACTCTCGGGTCAGCTCCTACGAGCAGTACTTC.

In its sample, this clone was seen a few times. The chain couples TRBV18 to TRBJ1-5; D may be TRBD1 (6 bases). The germline V gene encodes CDR1 KGHSH and CDR2 LQKENI. Trimming pared 6 bases from V and 3 bases from J, leaving 12 bases between. There are 14 residues in the CDR3. The CDR3 reads CASSEQGDNQPQHF. In nucleotides, the CDR3 is TGTGCCAGCTCTGAACAGGGAGACAATCAGCCCCAGCATTTT.